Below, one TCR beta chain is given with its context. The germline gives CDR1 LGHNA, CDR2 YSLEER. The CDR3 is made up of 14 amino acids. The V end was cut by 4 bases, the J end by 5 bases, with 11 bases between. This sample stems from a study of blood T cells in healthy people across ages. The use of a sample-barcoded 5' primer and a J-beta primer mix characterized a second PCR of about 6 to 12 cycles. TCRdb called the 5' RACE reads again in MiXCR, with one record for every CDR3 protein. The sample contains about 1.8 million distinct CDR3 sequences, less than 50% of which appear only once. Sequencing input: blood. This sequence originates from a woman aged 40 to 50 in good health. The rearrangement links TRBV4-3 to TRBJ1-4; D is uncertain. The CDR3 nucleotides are TGCGCCAGCAGCCCTTACATGGACAATGAAAAACTGTTTTTT. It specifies CASSPYMDNEKLFF.